This is a list of T cell receptor beta chains from one sample in a study of cytomegalovirus exposure and HLA in healthy donors. Using immunoSEQ multiplex PCR, the repertoire was profiled, and TCRdb retains in-frame clones only, with some absent. The sample consists of 100,000 or so clones, roughly 84% of them appearing once. The material sequenced was PBMCs. All receptors come from a woman between 18 and 29 years old in good health and CMV-seronegative. The CDR3 runs from the conserved cysteine through the conserved F or W. The D gene is left open where the match is weak. Size values are once, few and many counts, or a class for expanded clones, and some rows have none.

CASSFGGTGALGGYTF | TGTGCCAGCAGCTTTGGTGGAACAGGGGCTCTGGGTGGCTACACCTTC | TRBV5-8 | NA | TRBJ1-2 | TRBD1
CASSFLRGLVARPQYF | TGTGCCAGCAGTTTTCTCCGGGGACTAGTGGCCCGACCGCAGTATTTT | TRBV28 | NA | TRBJ2-3 | TRBD2
CASSQDMIAYGYTF | TGCGCCAGCAGCCAAGATATGATAGCCTATGGCTACACCTTC | TRBV4-3 | NA | TRBJ1-2 | NA
CASSLGDRANQPQHF | TGTGCCAGCAGTTTGGGGGACAGAGCCAATCAGCCCCAGCATTTT | TRBV28 | NA | TRBJ1-5 | TRBD1
CASSSPLAPRYEQYF | TGTGCCAGCAGTTCACCATTGGCCCCCCGCTACGAGCAGTACTTC | TRBV27 | NA | TRBJ2-7 | NA
CASSATGGGETQYF | TGTGCCAGCAGCGCAACAGGGGGCGGGGAGACCCAGTACTTC | TRBV7-6 | NA | TRBJ2-5 | TRBD1
CASSIRDSFKSRRGQPQHF | TGTGCCAGTAGTATTCGGGACTCTTTCAAATCAAGGCGAGGTCAGCCCCAGCATTTT | TRBV19 | NA | TRBJ1-5 | NA
CASSPGTSGYNEQFF | TGTGCCAGCAGCCCCGGGACTAGCGGATACAATGAGCAGTTCTTC | TRBV2 | few | TRBJ2-1 | TRBD2
CASSSMGQGWTDTQYF | TGTGCCAGCAGTTCAATGGGACAGGGATGGACAGATACGCAGTATTTT | TRBV5-4 | once | TRBJ2-3 | TRBD1
CSSSYGTGGYGYTF | TGTTCCAGCAGCTACGGGACAGGGGGCTATGGCTACACCTTC | TRBV7-9 | NA | TRBJ1-2 | TRBD1
CASSLPGGGGYTF | TGTGCCAGCAGCCTCCCCGGGGGTGGAGGCTACACCTTC | TRBV28 | NA | TRBJ1-2 | NA
CATSRVVSTEAFF | TGTGCCACCAGCAGAGTAGTGAGCACTGAAGCTTTCTTT | TRBV15 | once | TRBJ1-1 | NA
CASSVGRRSGSFYEQYF | TGTGCCAGTAGTGTTGGGCGACGTAGCGGGAGTTTTTACGAGCAGTACTTC | TRBV19 | NA | TRBJ2-7 | TRBD2
CASSELPQGISGNTIYF | TGTGCCAGCAGTGAACTGCCTCAGGGGATCTCTGGAAACACCATATATTTT | TRBV2 | few | TRBJ1-3 | NA
CASVRQGAETQYF | TGTGCCAGCGTCAGACAGGGGGCAGAGACCCAGTACTTC | TRBV28 | NA | TRBJ2-5 | TRBD1
CASSPVQGATNSPLHF | TGTGCCAGCTCACCAGTTCAGGGTGCGACAAATTCACCCCTCCACTTT | TRBV18 | NA | TRBJ1-6 | NA
CASSLTGGQAYEQYF | TGTGCCAGCAGCTTGACAGGGGGACAGGCCTACGAGCAGTACTTC | TRBV7-9 | NA | TRBJ2-7 | TRBD1
CASSQEGLAASYEQYF | TGCGCCAGCAGCCAAGAGGGACTAGCGGCATCCTACGAGCAGTACTTC | TRBV4-1 | NA | TRBJ2-7 | TRBD2
CASRDLQAGRYNEQFF | TGTGCCAGCAGGGATTTACAAGCGGGGAGATACAATGAGCAGTTCTTC | TRBV9 | once | TRBJ2-1 | TRBD2
CASSLYQDYGYTF | TGTGCCAGCAGCTTATACCAGGACTATGGCTACACCTTC | TRBV7-2 | NA | TRBJ1-2 | NA
CAIDREGDTQYF | TGTGCCATCGACCGCGAGGGAGATACGCAGTATTTT | TRBV2 | NA | TRBJ2-3 | NA
CASSLAVGEQYF | TGTGCCAGCAGCCTAGCGGTCGGCGAGCAGTACTTC | TRBV7-2 | NA | TRBJ2-7 | TRBD2
CASSEVGGGGDTQYF | TGTGCCAGCAGTGAAGTGGGGGGCGGGGGAGATACGCAGTATTTT | TRBV6-1 | NA | TRBJ2-3 | NA
CASSEGTGFNEQFF | TGTGCCAGCAGTGAAGGGACAGGGTTCAATGAGCAGTTCTTC | TRBV6-4 | NA | TRBJ2-1 | TRBD1
CAIRNPGQGITEAFF | TGTGCCATCAGGAACCCGGGACAGGGAATCACTGAAGCTTTCTTT | TRBV10-3 | NA | TRBJ1-1 | TRBD1
CASGSNTEAFF | TGTGCCAGCGGGAGCAACACTGAAGCTTTCTTT | TRBV7-9 | NA | TRBJ1-1 | NA
CASPFCGGQTASRAEAFF | TGTGCCAGCCCCTTTTGTGGGGGACAGACGGCATCAAGGGCTGAAGCTTTCTTT | TRBV11-2 | NA | TRBJ1-1 | TRBD1
CASSLKGLALNEQFF | TGTGCCAGCAGTTTAAAAGGACTAGCGCTGAATGAGCAGTTCTTC | TRBV28 | NA | TRBJ2-1 | TRBD2
CASSFLAGAPDTQYF | TGTGCCAGCAGTTTTCTAGCGGGAGCTCCAGATACGCAGTATTTT | TRBV28 | NA | TRBJ2-3 | TRBD2
CARIAGDVSYEQYF | TGCGCCAGAATAGCGGGAGACGTCTCCTACGAGCAGTACTTC | TRBV10-1 | once | TRBJ2-7 | TRBD2
CASSTDRGLNQPQHF | TGTGCCAGCAGCACCGACAGGGGCCTCAATCAGCCCCAGCATTTT | TRBV28 | NA | TRBJ1-5 | TRBD1
CASSLALYPAGTRFSEQYF | TGTGCCAGCAGCTTAGCCCTTTATCCGGCCGGGACTAGGTTCTCCGAGCAGTACTTC | TRBV11-2 | NA | TRBJ2-7 | TRBD2
CSAVRQGAVTEAFF | TGCAGCGCTGTTCGTCAGGGGGCGGTCACTGAAGCTTTCTTT | TRBV29-1 | NA | TRBJ1-1 | TRBD1
CASSFYLGAGYEQYF | TGTGCCAGCAGCTTTTATCTGGGGGCGGGCTACGAGCAGTACTTC | TRBV5-6 | NA | TRBJ2-7 | NA
CATSRGEDTQYF | TGTGCCACCAGCAGAGGAGAAGATACGCAGTATTTT | TRBV15 | NA | TRBJ2-3 | NA
CASTPRPFNEKLFF | TGTGCCAGCACCCCTAGGCCGTTTAATGAAAAACTGTTTTTT | TRBV4-2 | few | TRBJ1-4 | NA